These 26 T cell receptor beta chains were sequenced from one sample in a study of human T cells and chemical hapten exposure. Specified time point: patch test 1, 2 weeks after DPC sensitization. This sample's treatment: therapeutic diphenylcyclopropenone sensitization with weekly scalp DPC. A single record per CDR3 protein comes from TCRdb applying MiXCR to the RACE reads. Among 65,000 to 85,000 distinct CDR3 sequences listed, 12% were seen once. The sample here was whole blood, taken in connection with sensitization to the hapten diphenylcyclopropenone (DPC). The receptors come from a woman in her fifties or sixties with alopecia areata. Some clones in this sample may be carry-over from other donors' samples.

This clonotype was counted ten times or more. The rearrangement uses TRBV6-2 or TRBV6-3 and TRBJ2-5; no firm D call. V was trimmed by 2 bases and J by 7 bases, leaving 8 bases between them. The CDR3 sequence is 12 residues long. Germline CDR1 MNHEY, CDR2 SVGEGT. The CDR3: CASSYDKGTQYF. The CDR3 nucleotides read TGTGCCAGCAGTTACGATAAGGGGACCCAGTACTTC.

This clonotype appeared many times. The chain links TRBV21-1 to TRBJ2-5; the table names TRBD2, a call not compared with the DNA. TRBV21-1 is termed a pseudogene. The CDR3 has 19 residues. CDR3 in amino acids: CASSKVGGLAGGYQETQYF. The CDR3 coding sequence is TGTGCCAGCAGCAAAGTCGGAGGACTAGCGGGGGGGTACCAAGAGACCCAGTACTTC.

This clonotype occurred a few times. The rearrangement uses TRBV20-1 and TRBJ1-5; D remains unclear. This CDR3 region has 14 residues. The V end was cut by 2 bases, the J end by 5 bases, with 13 bases between. From germline, CDR1 is DFQATT and CDR2 SNEGSKA (reference sequence). CDR3 region: CSARSHRFDQPQHF. For the CDR3, the DNA is TGCAGTGCTAGAAGTCACAGATTCGATCAGCCCCAGCATTTT.

This chain connects TRBV5-1 to TRBJ1-1; 7 nucleotides agree with TRBD1. Germline V lookup: CDR1 SGHRS, CDR2 YFSETQ. V was pared by 2 bases and J by 2 bases, with 3 bases of the junction left unmatched. This CDR3 is built from 14 residues. As DNA, the CDR3 is TGCGCCAGCAGCTTAGGGGGCCTTAACACTGAAGCTTTCTTT. It specifies CASSLGGLNTEAFF.

At least ten counts were recorded for this clonotype. The chain employs TRBV18 and TRBJ1-4; no clear D gene. V lost 6 bases, J lost 1 base, and 9 bases lay in between. Germline V gene lookup returns CDR1 KGHSH and CDR2 LQKENI. The CDR3 consists of 14 residues. The CDR3 DNA sequence: TGTGCCAGCTCGATGACGGGAACTAATGAAAAACTGTTTTTT. Translating gives CASSMTGTNEKLFF. The full variable domain, in which reference TRBV18 and TRBJ1-4 provide the parts outside the CDR3, is NAGVMQNPRHLVRRRGQEARLRCSPMKGHSHVYWYRQLPEEGLKFMVYLQKENIIDESGMPKERFSAEFPKEGPSILRIQQVVRGDSAAYFCASSMTGTNEKLFFGSGTQLSVL.

This clonotype came up many times. This chain connects TRBV2 to TRBJ1-1; D not resolved. The germline V gene has CDR1 SNHLY and CDR2 FYNNEI. This CDR3 contains 13 residues. The V end lost 6 bases, the J end lost 2 bases, and 10 bases lay between the germline ends. The CDR3 loop reads CASSADFNTEAFF. The CDR3, as DNA: TGTGCCAGCAGCGCCGATTTCAACACTGAAGCTTTCTTT. The full variable domain, its missing parts supplied by reference TRBV2 and TRBJ1-1, is EPEVTQTPSHQVTQMGQEVILRCVPISNHLYFYWYRQILGQKVEFLVSFYNNEISEKSEIFDDQFSVERPDGSNFTLKIRSTKLEDSAMYFCASSADFNTEAFFGQGTRLTVV.

This clonotype showed up just a few times. The CDR3 spells CASSVEDRHYGYTF. The CDR3 DNA reads TGTGCCAGCAGCGTAGAAGACAGGCACTATGGCTACACCTTC. The chain has TRBV9 and TRBJ1-2; D may be TRBD1 (6 bases). V lost 0 bases and J lost 3, with 9 bases in between. This CDR3 region has 14 residues. Germline values: CDR1 SGDLS, CDR2 YYNGEE.

This clonotype was observed many times. The chain recombines TRBV12-3 or TRBV12-4 with TRBJ2-3; the D gene could be TRBD1 or TRBD2 (6 bases each). CDR3 length: 15 amino acids. The V end was cut by 7 bases, the J end by 4 bases, with 18 bases between. The CDR3 loop is CASTDVGGRADTQYF. The DNA for the CDR3 is TGTGCCAGCACGGACGTGGGGGGCCGCGCAGATACGCAGTATTTT.

The table lists this clonotype with many counts. V is TRBV29-1 and J is TRBJ1-5; a weak D match, TRBD1 (5 bases). V shed 4 bases and J shed 7 bases, with 17 bases lying between them. The CDR3 covers 14 residues. Per the germline V gene, CDR1 is SQVTM and CDR2 is ANQGSEA. The CDR3 DNA follows: TGCAGCGTTGCCCCCACGGGGGTCGGACAGCCCCAGCATTTT. This encodes CSVAPTGVGQPQHF.

This clonotype was counted only a few times. This chain links TRBV5-1 with TRBJ1-6; D not resolved. CDR1 and CDR2 (germline): SGHRS, YFSETQ. The CDR3 consists of 13 residues. V lost 0 bases and J lost 10, with 8 bases in between. For the CDR3, the DNA is TGCGCCAGCAGCTTGGCATCGCGATCACCCCTCCACTTT. Encoded protein: CASSLASRSPLHF.

This clonotype has a handful of counts. V and J are TRBV6-5 and TRBJ2-2; D ambiguous. Germline CDR1 MNHEY, CDR2 SVGAGI. Trimming stripped 7 bases from V and 6 bases from J, with 9 bases between. The CDR3 sequence is 12 residues long. CDR3 bases: TGTGCCAGCACCTCTTATTCCGGGGAGCTGTTTTTT. Translating gives CASTSYSGELFF.

The V call is TRBV7-2, the J call TRBJ2-7, with 11 bases that match TRBD1. Trimming removed 5 bases from V and 4 bases from J; junction bases left unmatched: 7. CDR1 is SGHTA, CDR2 FQGNSA, per germline. The CDR3 totals 15 residues. The CDR3 coding sequence is TGTGCCAGCAGCGAAGGACAGGGGGCGCCGTACGAGCAGTACTTC. Encoded protein: CASSEGQGAPYEQYF.

Many counts were recorded for this clonotype. The J gene is TRBJ2-3, the V gene TRBV7-6; D call uncertain. Trimming took 1 base from V and 4 from J, leaving 9 bases between them. Germline CDR1 reads SGHVS; CDR2 reads FNYEAQ. The CDR3 loop spans 14 amino acids. CDR3 amino acids: CASSLGSGSDTQYF. The CDR3 bases are TGTGCCAGCAGCTTAGGTAGTGGATCAGATACGCAGTATTTT.

V usage is TRBV4-1 and J usage is TRBJ2-7; 10 bases are shared with TRBD2. Per the germline V gene, CDR1 is MGHRA and CDR2 is YSYEKL. This CDR3 is built from 15 residues. The V and J ends lost 0 bases and 6 bases, in that order; junction bases with no gene match: 5. CDR3 in amino acids: CASSQETSGVSEQYF. The CDR3 nucleotides are TGCGCCAGCAGCCAAGAAACTAGCGGGGTGAGCGAGCAGTACTTC.

This clonotype was found a few times. This chain uses TRBV6-4 with TRBJ1-5, with D possibly matching TRBD1 (6 bases). This CDR3 contains 15 residues. Germline CDR1 is MRHNA and CDR2 is SNTAGT. V lost 10 bases and J lost 5, with 21 bases in between. The CDR3 sequence is CANILDRQQYQPQHF. Here the CDR3 DNA reads TGTGCCAACATACTTGACAGGCAGCAGTATCAGCCCCAGCATTTT.

Many counts were recorded for this clonotype. The rearrangement joins TRBV12-5 to TRBJ2-3; 8 positions agree with TRBD2. CDR3 length: 13 amino acids. Germline assignment: CDR1 LGHNT and CDR2 FRNRAP. V was pared by 7 bases and J by 5 bases, with 5 bases of the junction left unmatched. The CDR3 nucleotides read TGTGCTAGTGCCGGACTAGCAGGAGATACGCAGTATTTT. The encoded protein is CASAGLAGDTQYF.

This rearrangement joins TRBV20-1 to TRBJ2-7, with TRBD2 as a possible D gene (6 bases). The CDR3 runs 13 residues. CDR1 DFQATT and CDR2 SNEGSKA come from the germline V gene (reference sequence). The V gene lost 3 bases and the J gene lost 8 bases, with 17 bases spanning the gap. CDR3 loop: CSAREGPPNQQYF. The DNA for the CDR3 is TGCAGTGCTAGGGAGGGACCGCCTAACCAGCAGTACTTC.

In its sample, this clonotype was seen many times. One end of the junction varies from germline; a read error may be responsible. The chain recombines TRBV7-7 with TRBJ2-2; weak D call: TRBD1 (6 bases). The germline CDR1 and CDR2 sequences are SSHAT and FNYEAQ (reference sequence). CDR3 size: 12 residues. The chain's CDR3 is CASSRGTGELFF. DNA of the CDR3: TGTGCTAGCAGCAGGGGCACCGGGGAGCTGTTTTTT.

This clonotype has only a few counts. This chain connects TRBV27 to TRBJ1-4; D gene unclear. The V gene lost 1 base and the J gene lost 2 bases, with 5 bases spanning the gap. The CDR3 length is 14 residues. From germline, CDR1 is MNHEY and CDR2 SMNVEV (reference sequence). The CDR3 bases are TGTGCCAGCAGTTTATTCGGGACTAATGAAAAACTGTTTTTT. Protein sequence: CASSLFGTNEKLFF.

This chain joins TRBV2 and TRBJ2-7; weak D call: TRBD1 (7 bases). This CDR3 comprises 14 residues. CDR1 is SNHLY and CDR2 is FYNNEI in the germline V gene. Trimming removed 8 bases at V and 4 bases at J, with 18 bases between. The CDR3 protein is CASGLQGSVYEQYF. Here the CDR3 DNA reads TGTGCCAGCGGACTACAGGGGAGTGTTTACGAGCAGTACTTC.

This chain links TRBV10-3 with TRBJ1-5, with 11 positions matching TRBD1. Per germline, CDR1 ENHRY and CDR2 SYGVKD. This CDR3 is built from 15 residues. Trimming removed 3 bases from V and 5 bases from J; junction bases left unmatched: 3. This CDR3 is CAISDRTGGYQPQHF. DNA of the CDR3: TGTGCCATCAGTGACAGGACAGGGGGCTATCAGCCCCAGCATTTT.

The V and J genes are TRBV5-1 and TRBJ1-4; no reliable D call. This CDR3 spans 16 amino acids. Trimming cost V 5 bases and J 0 bases, with 14 bases left between them. Germline V gives CDR1 SGHRS, CDR2 YFSETQ. The CDR3 sequence: CASRPWIGTTNEKLFF. The CDR3 DNA reads TGCGCCAGCAGGCCCTGGATAGGGACAACTAATGAAAAACTGTTTTTT. The full variable domain, its missing parts supplied by reference TRBV5-1 and TRBJ1-4, is KAGVTQTPRYLIKTRGQQVTLSCSPISGHRSVSWYQQTPGQGLQFLFEYFSETQRNKGNFPGRFSGRQFSNSRSEMNVSTLELGDSALYLCASRPWIGTTNEKLFFGSGTQLSVL.

The CDR3 region has the DNA TGTGCCAGCAGCCAACCCTCCCGGGGGGGTAGCACAGATACGCAGTATTTT. It is translated as CASSQPSRGGSTDTQYF. This chain connects TRBV4-2 to TRBJ2-3; 8 nucleotides align to TRBD2. This CDR3 region has 17 residues. CDR1 is LGHNA and CDR2 is YNFKEQ in the germline V gene. V gave up 2 bases and J gave up 0 bases; unmatched junction bases: 7.

DNA of the CDR3: TGTGCCAGCAGTGACCGGGGTTTGTCGGGTGAGCAGTTCTTC. This translates into CASSDRGLSGEQFF. This chain links TRBV6-4 with TRBJ2-1; TRBD2 might be the D (5 bases). This CDR3 contains 14 residues. Between the trimmed V and J ends, which lost 2 bases and 9 bases, there was a span of 14 bases. From germline, CDR1 is MRHNA and CDR2 SNTAGT.

The V call is TRBV4-1, the J call TRBJ2-3; D perhaps matches TRBD1 (6 bases). CDR3 length: 14 residues. CDR1 is MGHRA and CDR2 is YSYEKL in the germline V gene. V was cut by 4 bases and J by 4 bases, with 12 bases left in between. This CDR3 is CASSPVDSADTQYF. CDR3 in DNA: TGCGCCAGCAGCCCCGTGGACAGCGCAGATACGCAGTATTTT.

The CDR3 sequence: CASSFSGLAVYNEQFF. The CDR3 DNA follows: TGTGCCAGCAGTTTCTCGGGACTAGCGGTCTACAATGAGCAGTTCTTC. This rearrangement joins TRBV6-5 to TRBJ2-1; 11 positions match TRBD2. The CDR3 is made up of 16 amino acids. V was pared by 4 bases and J by 3 bases, with 5 bases of the junction left unmatched. Germline CDR1 MNHEY, CDR2 SVGAGI.